The clone carrying this T cell receptor (beta chain) was detected many times. Its antigen is still unknown. The ends lost 0 bases at V and 3 bases at J; junction bases unmatched: 5. CDR3 length: 16 residues. CDR1 SGDLS and CDR2 YYNGEE come from the germline V gene. This entry comes from a study of blood T cells in healthy people across ages. General observations from the study: Aged donors had fewer naive CD4+ cells and lower diversity than long-lived donors.

A J-beta primer mix and a sample-barcoded 5' primer were used in a second PCR of roughly 6 to 11 cycles. Every single cDNA molecule received a tag from a template-switch adaptor with 12 random nucleotides. TCRdb reanalysed the 5' RACE reads using MiXCR and keeps one entry per CDR3 protein. The sample lists about 930,000 distinct CDR3 sequences; under 35% were seen once. This sample was also put to use in a study of T cells of mothers and their children. That investigation notes: Study donors consisted of a few healthy Caucasian mothers and their six children. Slightly higher, non-significant overlap characterized related mother-child pairs relative to unrelated pairs.

Sequencing was done on a sample of blood. The origin of this receptor is a middle-aged woman in good health. The rearrangement links TRBV9 to TRBJ2-3; 9 nucleotides agree with TRBD2. The CDR3 is CASSVDGLAGTDTQYF. For the CDR3, the DNA is TGTGCCAGCAGCGTAGATGGGCTAGCGGGGACAGATACGCAGTATTTT.